A selection of T cell receptor beta chains follows, all from one sample in a study of T-cell reconstitution after alpha-beta-depleted transplantation in children. Using its own MiXCR run on the PCR reads, TCRdb lists one record per CDR3 protein. The table shows some 550,000 distinct CDR3 sequences, with about 17% occurring only once. The specimen was PBMCs from the stem cell graft donor, collected from the stem cell graft. Receptor source: a human donor who donated a stem cell graft to a child with acute lymphoblastic leukemia. Each CDR3 is given with its conserved first and last residue. Each record gives: CDR3 protein, J gene, V gene, CDR3 length.

CASSDRGMEYF TRBJ2-7 TRBV6-6 11
CASSPPSGSGNTEAFF TRBJ1-1 TRBV18 16
CASRPAKGQPQHF TRBJ1-5 TRBV6-4 13
CASSLIGGTTYEQYF TRBJ2-7 TRBV5-1 15
CASSSSGRRYNEQFF TRBJ2-1 TRBV5-1 15
CASSPHSYYGYTF TRBJ1-2 TRBV12-3/TRBV12-4 13
CASSSPYRTDTQYF TRBJ2-3 TRBV5-5 14
CASSYSRLAGRITDEQYF TRBJ2-7 TRBV6-2/TRBV6-3 18
CASSDPSGTSGRLGEQYF TRBJ2-7 TRBV10-2 18
CASSDGVGKRQFF TRBJ2-1 TRBV2 13
CASSLIGGTTDTQYF TRBJ2-3 TRBV7-9 15
CSARAPGQGTDTQYF TRBJ2-3 TRBV20-1 15
CASSLIAPSGKAEQFF TRBJ2-1 TRBV7-3 16
CASSPNRAAWQFF TRBJ2-1 TRBV28 13
CASRPDGYGYTF TRBJ1-2 TRBV2 12
CARINEVAGGYTF TRBJ1-2 TRBV2 13
CASSLWRVGPDTQYF TRBJ2-3 TRBV7-7 15
CSAAPGQGTDTQYF TRBJ2-3 TRBV20-1 14
CASSPGRSEATGELFF TRBJ2-2 TRBV5-1 16
CASSWDRGLGGYTF TRBJ1-2 TRBV27 14
CSARALTINYGYTF TRBJ1-2 TRBV20-1 14
CASSLGPWTGGGNTIYF TRBJ1-3 TRBV7-8 17
CASSSHNEIYGYTF TRBJ1-2 TRBV9 14
CASSEGTSGYTGELFF TRBJ2-2 TRBV9 16
CSASNQGYEQYF TRBJ2-7 TRBV20-1 12
CASSLDGPWDEQYF TRBJ2-7 TRBV5-1 14
CASSPQAPGNEQFF TRBJ2-1 TRBV5-1 14
CASRADNYEQYF TRBJ2-7 TRBV6-5 12
CASSFLGTLSYNEQFF TRBJ2-1 TRBV5-1 16
CASSQDTARGNDEQFF TRBJ2-1 TRBV4-1 16
CASSPLGREQYF TRBJ2-7 TRBV12-3/TRBV12-4 12
CASSYSRQLPQSYEQYF TRBJ2-7 TRBV6-2/TRBV6-3 17
CATSDSGTYTGELFF TRBJ2-2 TRBV24-1 15
CASSSELAGLTDTQYF TRBJ2-3 TRBV5-1 16
CAISESGTSVEYEQYF TRBJ2-7 TRBV10-3 16
CASSHLAGDKGEQFF TRBJ2-1 TRBV4-2 15
CASRPGTGGLADQETQYF TRBJ2-5 TRBV5-1 18
CASSATGGVVTEAFF TRBJ1-1 TRBV5-1 15
CAGRLAGAYEQYF TRBJ2-7 TRBV30 13
CASSLVLGRQETQYF TRBJ2-5 TRBV11-2 15